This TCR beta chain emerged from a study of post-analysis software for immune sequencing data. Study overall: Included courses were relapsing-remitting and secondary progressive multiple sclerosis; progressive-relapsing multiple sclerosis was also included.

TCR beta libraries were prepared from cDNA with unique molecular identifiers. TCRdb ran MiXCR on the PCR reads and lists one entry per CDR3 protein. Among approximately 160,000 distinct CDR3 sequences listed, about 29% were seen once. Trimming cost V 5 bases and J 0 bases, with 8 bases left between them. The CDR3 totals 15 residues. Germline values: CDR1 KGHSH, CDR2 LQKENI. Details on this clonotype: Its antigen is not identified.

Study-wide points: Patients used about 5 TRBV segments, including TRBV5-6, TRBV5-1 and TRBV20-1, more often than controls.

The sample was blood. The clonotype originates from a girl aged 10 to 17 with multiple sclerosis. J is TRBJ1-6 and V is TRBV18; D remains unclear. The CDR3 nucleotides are TGTGCCAGCTCAGACATGAGCTCCTATAATTCACCCCTCCACTTT. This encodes CASSDMSSYNSPLHF.